A single sample is the source of the 18 T cell receptor beta chains below, sequenced in a study of T cells in localized non-small cell lung cancer. Produced via immunoSEQ multiplex PCR; TCRdb's table is partial and in-frame only. The sample records some 35,000 clones, approximately 94% being singletons. Sequencing was performed on peripheral blood, taken before any cancer treatment. These receptors were collected from a female donor of 60 years or more with stage I lung adenocarcinoma.

The rearrangement links TRBV7-2 to TRBJ2-3; tentative D call: TRBD1 (5 bases). Trimming cost V 4 bases and J 2 bases, with 10 bases left between them. This CDR3 has 14 amino acids. Germline-derived CDR1 and CDR2 are SGHTA and FQGNSA. The CDR3 reads CASSSRTNTDTQYF. The CDR3 coding sequence is TGTGCCAGCAGCTCCCGGACAAACACAGATACGCAGTATTTT.

J is TRBJ1-2 and V is TRBV19, with 10 nucleotides matching TRBD1. Germline values: CDR1 LNHDA, CDR2 SQIVND (reference sequence). The trim removed 5 bases at V and 7 bases at J, leaving 4 bases unmatched. This CDR3 is 13 amino acids long. CDR3 loop: CASSGQGGLGYTF. The CDR3 DNA follows: TGTGCCAGTAGTGGACAGGGGGGTCTTGGCTACACCTTC.

This rearrangement joins TRBV6-5 to TRBJ1-2, with D maybe TRBD1 (6 bases). Per germline, CDR1 MNHEY and CDR2 SVGAGI. Trimming cost V 10 bases and J 4 bases, with 13 bases left between them. CDR3 length: 12 residues. CDR3 bases: TGTGCCATCTCACAGGGACCCTATGGCTACACCTTC. This codes for CAISQGPYGYTF.

The chain couples TRBV25-1 to TRBJ1-1; D is possibly TRBD1 (5 bases). Germline V gives CDR1 MGHDK, CDR2 SYGVNS. CDR3 length equals 13 residues. Trimming removed 6 bases at V and 1 base at J, with 9 bases between. Written as DNA, the CDR3 is TGTGCCAGCAGGGCAGGGAGGAACACTGAAGCTTTCTTT. Its protein is CASRAGRNTEAFF.

This clone was observed once. The V gene is TRBV7-9, the J gene TRBJ2-6; D gene unclear. Germline-derived CDR1 and CDR2 are SEHNR and FQNEAQ (reference sequence). Trimming cost V 7 bases and J 4 bases, with 14 bases left between them. The CDR3 is made up of 15 amino acids. The CDR3 DNA reads TGTGCCAGCACCCTAAGGGTAGAAGGGGCCAACGTCCTGACTTTC. It encodes CASTLRVEGANVLTF.

The rearrangement uses TRBV15 and TRBJ1-1, with D uncertain. Trimming cost V 1 base and J 3 bases, with 12 bases left between them. The CDR3 extends over 15 amino acids. The germline CDR1 and CDR2 sequences are LNHNV and YYDKDF (reference sequence). This chain's CDR3 is CATSRGLWRDTEAFF. The CDR3, as DNA: TGTGCCACCAGCAGAGGATTATGGCGAGACACTGAAGCTTTCTTT.

The rearrangement joins TRBV4-2 to TRBJ2-1; 15 nucleotides agree with TRBD2. The length of the CDR3 is 17 residues. The V segment lost 2 bases and the J segment 8 bases; nucleotides outside the gene matches: 7. The germline CDR1 and CDR2 sequences are LGHNA and YNFKEQ. The DNA for the CDR3 is TGTGCCAGCAGCCAAACCGGGACTAGCGGGGGGCCCCATGAGCAGTTCTTC. Translated, it gives CASSQTGTSGGPHEQFF.

The chain recombines TRBV7-9 with TRBJ2-5; 10 bases match TRBD2. V trimming: 4 bases; J trimming: 5 bases; junction bases outside the gene matches: 1. Germline CDR1 reads SEHNR; CDR2 reads FQNEAQ (reference sequence). The CDR3 is 13 amino acids. CDR3 DNA sequence: TGTGCCAGCAGCTCGGGACTAGCGGAGACCCAGTACTTC. Its protein is CASSSGLAETQYF.

The gene calls are TRBV11-2 and TRBJ1-5; possible D gene TRBD1, 5 bases. This CDR3 comprises 15 residues. Germline V lookup: CDR1 SGHAT, CDR2 FQNNGV. Trimming removed 5 bases from V and 5 bases from J, with 16 bases in between. The CDR3 DNA reads as TGTGCCAGCAGCCTCGGGCCTCAGGGTGATCAGCCCCAGCATTTT. This sequence encodes CASSLGPQGDQPQHF.

The chain employs TRBV10-2 and TRBJ1-1; D not certain. V lost 6 bases, J lost 0 bases, and 8 bases lay in between. This CDR3 contains 13 residues. Germline CDR1 WSHSY, CDR2 SAAADI. CDR3 nucleotide sequence: TGCGCCAGCAGAAACTCCATGAACACTGAAGCTTTCTTT. Protein: CASRNSMNTEAFF.

The chain is built from TRBV6-5 and TRBJ1-1; tentatively, D is TRBD1 (5 bases). This CDR3 has 14 residues. Looked up from germline, CDR1 is MNHEY and CDR2 is SVGAGI. V lost 2 bases and J 4 bases, leaving 11 bases between the germline ends. The CDR3 DNA reads as TGTGCCAGCAGTTACGGCAGGGTGGGCACTGAAGCTTTCTTT. Its protein is CASSYGRVGTEAFF.

This clone was counted a few times. The CDR3 sequence is CAISGLGGGTEAFF. DNA of the CDR3: TGTGCCATCAGTGGTTTGGGGGGAGGAACTGAAGCTTTCTTT. The V and J genes are TRBV10-3 and TRBJ1-1, with a possible D match to TRBD1 (5 bases). The CDR3 consists of 14 residues. The V and J ends lost 4 bases and 5 bases respectively, with 14 bases between them. Germline V gives CDR1 ENHRY, CDR2 SYGVKD.

The CDR3 DNA reads as TGTGCCAGCAGTGGGACAGTCCCGGGCAATGAGCAGTTCTTC. Its protein product is CASSGTVPGNEQFF. This chain joins TRBV6-5 and TRBJ2-1, with 7 nucleotides matching TRBD1. Trimming cost V 5 bases and J 6 bases; bases outside gene matches: 7. The CDR3 spans 14 residues. Germline assignment: CDR1 MNHEY and CDR2 SVGAGI.

The J gene is TRBJ2-3, the V gene TRBV23-1; 7 bases agree with TRBD1. TRBV23-1 is flagged as an ORF with uncertain function. The CDR3 length is 16 residues. V shed 2 bases, J shed 7 bases, and the junction held 12 bases outside the gene matches. The CDR3 bases are TGCGCCAGCAGTCAAACCGGTTGGGACAGCACCAATACGCAGTATTTT. Amino acids: CASSQTGWDSTNTQYF.

CDR3 nucleotides: TGCGCCAGCCTTGGGACAGGGCTGGGCAATGAGCAGTTCTTC. Encoded protein: CASLGTGLGNEQFF. The genes are TRBV10-2 and TRBJ2-1; 9 nucleotides line up with TRBD1. The CDR3 is 14 residues long. Looked up from germline, CDR1 is WSHSY and CDR2 is SAAADI. The trim removed 8 bases at V and 6 bases at J, leaving 8 bases unmatched.

J is TRBJ1-5 and V is TRBV19; no definite D call. V lost 2 bases and J 4 bases, leaving 6 bases between the germline ends. The germline CDR1 and CDR2 sequences are LNHDA and SQIVND (reference sequence). CDR3 length: 13 residues. The CDR3: CASSILGNQPQHF. The CDR3 bases are TGTGCCAGTAGTATATTGGGGAATCAGCCCCAGCATTTT.

The rearrangement joins TRBV2 to TRBJ2-1; TRBD2 aligns across 12 bases. This CDR3 spans 15 amino acids. V was pared by 5 bases and J by 4 bases, with 3 bases of the junction left unmatched. Germline CDR1 reads SNHLY; CDR2 reads FYNNEI. The CDR3 region has the DNA TGTGCCAGCAGTTTCCTAGCGGGGGGGTACAATGAGCAGTTCTTC. This sequence encodes CASSFLAGGYNEQFF.

CDR3 region: CASSQRLDGEQFF. The CDR3 nucleotides read TGTGCCAGCAGCCAGAGGCTAGATGGTGAGCAGTTCTTC. V gene TRBV5-4 combines with J gene TRBJ2-1; D is ambiguous. Trimming cost V 4 bases and J 9 bases, with 14 bases left between them. The CDR3 spans 13 residues. Germline loops: CDR1 SGHNT, CDR2 YYREEE (reference sequence).